This paragraph reports one TCR beta chain. Antigen: not known. Sequencing used immunoSEQ multiplex PCR; TCRdb keeps in-frame clones, though not all of them. The sample has approximately 87,000 clones, around 90% seen once. The data derive from a study of OX40 agonist ivuxolimab in advanced cancers. Study context: At doses from 0.01 to 10 mg/kg, patients were given intravenous ivuxolimab every 2 weeks. Hepatocellular carcinoma, melanoma, renal cell or head and neck cancer was diagnosed in the dose-escalation patients. Prior therapy, whether anti-PD-1, anti-PD-L1 or anti-CTLA-4, was allowed, and about 39% had some. Study results and caveats: Dosing at 0.1 to 3.0 mg/kg was accompanied by clonal expansion of CD4+ and CD8+ blood T cells by week 6.

Germline CDR1 and CDR2: SGDLS and YYNGEE. The CDR3 loop spans 13 amino acids. Trimming left V 6 bases short and J 0 bases short, with 10 bases between. This receptor was identified in an adult with an advanced solid tumor such as melanoma, head and neck, liver or kidney cancer. Material: CD4+ or CD8+ T cells sorted from blood, obtained in a trial of the OX40 agonist ivuxolimab. This rearrangement joins TRBV9 to TRBJ2-7, with no clear D. CDR3 sequence (DNA): TGTGCCAGCATGCAGGAACCCTCCTACGAGCAGTACTTC. As protein: CASMQEPSYEQYF.